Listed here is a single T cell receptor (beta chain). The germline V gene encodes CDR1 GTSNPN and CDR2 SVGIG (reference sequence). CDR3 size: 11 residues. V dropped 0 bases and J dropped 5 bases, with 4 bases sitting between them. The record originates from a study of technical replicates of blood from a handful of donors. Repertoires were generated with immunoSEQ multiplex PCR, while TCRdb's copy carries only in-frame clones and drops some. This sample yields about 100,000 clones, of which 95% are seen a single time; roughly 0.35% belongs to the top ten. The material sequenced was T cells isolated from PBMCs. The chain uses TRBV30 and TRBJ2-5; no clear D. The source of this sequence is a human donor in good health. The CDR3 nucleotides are TGTGCCTGGAGTGTCGGGGAGACCCAGTACTTC. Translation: CAWSVGETQYF.